Listed here are 11 T cell receptor beta chains from one sample, sequenced in a study of blood T cell repertoires in COVID-19. Here immunoSEQ multiplex PCR was the method, and the copy in TCRdb shows in-frame clones only, minus some. The sample has approximately 230,000 clones, about nine tenths seen once. Sequenced sample: PBMCs or T cells enriched from blood (not recorded which). These receptors came from a man between 40 and 49 years old who had recovered from COVID-19.

This chain joins TRBV5-5 and TRBJ1-2; D is possibly TRBD1 (5 bases). Germline V gene data show CDR1 as SGHKS and CDR2 as YYEKEE (reference sequence). Trimming took off 4 bases at V and 8 bases at J, with 27 bases between the two ends. The CDR3 is made up of 17 amino acids. The CDR3 DNA sequence: TGTGCCAGCAGCCAGGAGAGGATTTTGGTTTTGGGACTCGGCTACACCTTC. Protein sequence: CASSQERILVLGLGYTF.

This chain uses TRBV7-3 with TRBJ2-7; TRBD1 matches 10 bases. The V and J ends lost 5 bases and 5 bases, in that order; junction bases with no gene match: 9. This CDR3 comprises 15 residues. Germline V gene data show CDR1 as SGHTA and CDR2 as FQGTGA. Written as DNA, the CDR3 is TGTGCCAGCAGCAAGACCGGGACAGGGGTTGACGAGCAGTACTTC. This translates into CASSKTGTGVDEQYF. Full variable domain (rest looked up from reference TRBV7-3 and TRBJ2-7): GAGVSQTPSNKVTEKGKYVELRCDPISGHTALYWYRQSLGQGPEFLIYFQGTGAADDSGLPNDRFFAVRPEGSVSTLKIQRTERGDSAVYLCASSKTGTGVDEQYFGPGTRLTVT.

This chain uses TRBV4-1 with TRBJ2-5; 9 nucleotides line up with TRBD2. V was clipped by 4 bases and J by 2 bases; unmatched bases: 8. The CDR3 extends over 16 amino acids. Germline CDR1 and CDR2: MGHRA and YSYEKL. The CDR3 loop reads CASSRGSSGNQETQYF. As DNA, the CDR3 is TGCGCCAGCAGCCGTGGGTCTAGCGGGAATCAAGAGACCCAGTACTTC.

This clone was seen once. This sequence joins TRBV6-5 and TRBJ1-1; 8 nucleotides match TRBD1. The CDR3 spans 15 residues. The germline CDR1 and CDR2 sequences are MNHEY and SVGAGI. J gave up 6 bases and V 5 bases, and 11 bases lay outside the gene matches. The CDR3 loop is CASSTWTGLLSEAFF. CDR3 nucleotides: TGTGCCAGCAGTACCTGGACAGGGCTTTTGTCTGAAGCTTTCTTT.

This chain links TRBV3-1 (or the pseudogene TRBV3-2) with TRBJ1-1, with D unresolved. Trimming left V 7 bases short and J 8 bases short, with 17 bases between. CDR3 length: 13 residues. Germline V CDR1 and CDR2: LGHDT, YNNKEL (reference sequence). The CDR3 spells CASTQGSQAEAFF. The CDR3 region has the DNA TGTGCCAGCACTCAAGGCAGCCAGGCCGAAGCTTTCTTT.

The rearrangement links TRBV10-3 to TRBJ2-1; 7 bases agree with TRBD1. Trimming cost V 9 bases and J 3 bases; bases outside gene matches: 5. The CDR3 has 13 amino acids. Germline-derived CDR1 and CDR2 are ENHRY and SYGVKD. CDR3 residues: CAITGDYYNEQFF. The DNA of the CDR3 is TGTGCCATTACAGGGGATTACTACAATGAGCAGTTCTTC.

Here the CDR3 reads CASRVGVGQPQHF. CDR3 DNA sequence: TGTGCCAGCAGAGTAGGGGTGGGACAGCCCCAGCATTTT. The chain uses TRBV6-5 and TRBJ1-5; tentative D call: TRBD1 (5 bases). The germline V gene has CDR1 MNHEY and CDR2 SVGAGI. Trimming cost V 6 bases and J 7 bases, with 13 bases left between them. The CDR3 is 13 amino acids.

The V call is TRBV5-4, the J call TRBJ2-7, with 10 bases that match TRBD1. V shed 5 bases, J shed 3 bases, and the junction held 11 bases outside the gene matches. This CDR3 has 16 amino acids. Germline V gene lookup returns CDR1 SGHNT and CDR2 YYREEE (reference sequence). The CDR3 region is CASRPGTGDRSYEQYF. CDR3 DNA sequence: TGTGCCAGCAGGCCCGGGACAGGGGACAGGAGCTACGAGCAGTACTTC.

This sequence joins TRBV27 and TRBJ2-7; 7 nucleotides agree with TRBD2. CDR1 is MNHEY and CDR2 is SMNVEV in the germline V gene (reference sequence). This CDR3 comprises 16 residues. The ends lost 2 bases at V and 2 bases at J; junction bases unmatched: 9. The chain's CDR3 is CASSLIAGSGPYEQYF. DNA of the CDR3: TGTGCCAGCAGTTTAATCGCAGGTAGCGGGCCCTACGAGCAGTACTTC.

This sequence joins TRBV10-3 and TRBJ2-5; weak D call: TRBD2 (6 bases). The V gene lost 0 bases and the J gene lost 5 bases, with 13 bases spanning the gap. CDR1 ENHRY and CDR2 SYGVKD come from the germline V gene. The CDR3 runs 15 residues. CDR3 amino acids: CAISESRGAGETQYF. CDR3 DNA sequence: TGTGCCATCAGTGAGTCACGCGGGGCGGGGGAGACCCAGTACTTC.

The gene calls are TRBV2 and TRBJ1-1, with D tentatively TRBD1 (5 bases). V dropped 6 bases and J dropped 2 bases, with 10 bases sitting between them. The CDR3 runs 13 residues. Per germline, CDR1 SNHLY and CDR2 FYNNEI. This chain's CDR3 is CASRETVNTEAFF. The CDR3 DNA is TGTGCCAGCAGGGAGACAGTTAACACTGAAGCTTTCTTT.